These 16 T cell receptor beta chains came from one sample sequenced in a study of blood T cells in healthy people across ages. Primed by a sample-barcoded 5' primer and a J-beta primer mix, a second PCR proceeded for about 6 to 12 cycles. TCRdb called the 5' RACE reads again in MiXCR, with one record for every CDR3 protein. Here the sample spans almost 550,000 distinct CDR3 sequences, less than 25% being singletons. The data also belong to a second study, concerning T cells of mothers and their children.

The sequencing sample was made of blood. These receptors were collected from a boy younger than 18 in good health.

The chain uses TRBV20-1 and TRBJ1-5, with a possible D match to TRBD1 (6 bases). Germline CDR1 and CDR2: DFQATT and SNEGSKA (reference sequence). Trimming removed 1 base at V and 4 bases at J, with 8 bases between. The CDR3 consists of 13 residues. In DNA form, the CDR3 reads TGCAGTGCTAGAGGGACAGAGAATCAGCCCCAGCATTTT. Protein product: CSARGTENQPQHF.

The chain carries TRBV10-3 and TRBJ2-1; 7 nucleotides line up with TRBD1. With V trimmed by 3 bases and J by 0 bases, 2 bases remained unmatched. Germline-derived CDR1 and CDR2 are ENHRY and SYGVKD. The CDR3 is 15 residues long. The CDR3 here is CAISEGGPSYNEQFF. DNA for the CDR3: TGTGCCATCAGTGAAGGGGGCCCCTCCTACAATGAGCAGTTCTTC.

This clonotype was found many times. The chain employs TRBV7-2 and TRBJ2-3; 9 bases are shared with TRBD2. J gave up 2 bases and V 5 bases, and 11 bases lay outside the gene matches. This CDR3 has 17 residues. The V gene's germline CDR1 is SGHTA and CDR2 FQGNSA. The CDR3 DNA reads TGTGCCAGCAGCACCCGTAGCGGGAGAGGGTACACAGATACGCAGTATTTT. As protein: CASSTRSGRGYTDTQYF.

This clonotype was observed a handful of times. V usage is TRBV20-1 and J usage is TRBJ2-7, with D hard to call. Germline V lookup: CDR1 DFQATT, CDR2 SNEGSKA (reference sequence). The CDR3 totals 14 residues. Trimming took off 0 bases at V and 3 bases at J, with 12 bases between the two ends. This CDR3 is CSARECEQSYEQYF. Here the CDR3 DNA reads TGCAGTGCTAGAGAGTGTGAGCAAAGCTACGAGCAGTACTTC.

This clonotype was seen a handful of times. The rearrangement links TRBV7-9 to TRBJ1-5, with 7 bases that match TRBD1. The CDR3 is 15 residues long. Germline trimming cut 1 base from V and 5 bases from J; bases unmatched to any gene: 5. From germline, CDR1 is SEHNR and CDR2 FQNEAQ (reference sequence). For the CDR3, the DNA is TGTGCCAGCAGCTTAGGGACAGGTCCCCATCAGCCCCAGCATTTT. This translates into CASSLGTGPHQPQHF.

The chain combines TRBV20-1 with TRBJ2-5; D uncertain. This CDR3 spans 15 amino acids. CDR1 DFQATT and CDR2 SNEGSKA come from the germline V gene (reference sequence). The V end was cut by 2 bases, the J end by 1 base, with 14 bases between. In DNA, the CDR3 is TGCAGTGCTAGACCCTATACAAGGTTCCAAGAGACCCAGTACTTC. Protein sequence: CSARPYTRFQETQYF.

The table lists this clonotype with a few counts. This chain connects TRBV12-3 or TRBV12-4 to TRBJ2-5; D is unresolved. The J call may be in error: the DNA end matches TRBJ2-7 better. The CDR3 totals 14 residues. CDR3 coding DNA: TGTGCCAGCAGTCCCGCTAGTAGCTCCTACGAGCAGTACTTC. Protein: CASSPASSSYEQYF.

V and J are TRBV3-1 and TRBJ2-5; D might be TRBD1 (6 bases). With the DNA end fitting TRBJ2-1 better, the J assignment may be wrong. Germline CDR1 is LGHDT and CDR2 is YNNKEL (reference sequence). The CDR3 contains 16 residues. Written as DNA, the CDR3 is TGTGCCAGCAGCCAAGCCCGACAGGCCGGATACAATGAGCAGTTCTTC. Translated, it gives CASSQARQAGYNEQFF.

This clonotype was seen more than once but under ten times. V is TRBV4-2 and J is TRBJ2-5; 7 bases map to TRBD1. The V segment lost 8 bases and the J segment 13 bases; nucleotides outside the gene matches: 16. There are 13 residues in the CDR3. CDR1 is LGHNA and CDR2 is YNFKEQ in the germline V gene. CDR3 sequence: CASSGTDPYERYF. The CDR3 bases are TGTGCCAGCTCCGGGACAGACCCCTACGAGCGGTACTTC.

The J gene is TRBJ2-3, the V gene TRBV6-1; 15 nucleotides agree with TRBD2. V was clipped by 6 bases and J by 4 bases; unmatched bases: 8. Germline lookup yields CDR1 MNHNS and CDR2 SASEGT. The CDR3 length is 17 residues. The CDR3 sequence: CASRGPGTSGGSDTQYF. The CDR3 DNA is TGTGCCAGCAGGGGACCCGGGACTAGCGGGGGGTCAGATACGCAGTATTTT.

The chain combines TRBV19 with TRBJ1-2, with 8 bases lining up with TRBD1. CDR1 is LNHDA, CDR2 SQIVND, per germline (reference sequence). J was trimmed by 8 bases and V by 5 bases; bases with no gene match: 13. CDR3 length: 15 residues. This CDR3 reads CASSVLRQGLRGYTF. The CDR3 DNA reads TGTGCCAGTAGTGTTCTCCGACAGGGGTTGCGCGGCTACACCTTC.

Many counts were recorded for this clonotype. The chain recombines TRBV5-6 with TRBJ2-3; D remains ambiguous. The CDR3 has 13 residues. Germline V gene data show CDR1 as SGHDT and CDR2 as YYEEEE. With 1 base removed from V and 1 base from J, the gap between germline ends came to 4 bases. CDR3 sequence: CASSLKGTDTQYF. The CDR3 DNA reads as TGTGCCAGCAGCTTGAAGGGCACAGATACGCAGTATTTT.

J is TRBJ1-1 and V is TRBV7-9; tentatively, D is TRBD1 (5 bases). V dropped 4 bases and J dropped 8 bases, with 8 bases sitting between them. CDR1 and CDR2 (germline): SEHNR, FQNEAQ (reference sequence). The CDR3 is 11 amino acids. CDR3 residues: CASSWGGEAFF. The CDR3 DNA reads TGTGCCAGCAGCTGGGGGGGAGAAGCTTTCTTT. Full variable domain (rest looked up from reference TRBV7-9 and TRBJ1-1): DTGVSQNPRHKITKRGQNVTFRCDPISEHNRLYWYRQTLGQGPEFLTYFQNEAQLEKSRLLSDRFSAERPKGSFSTLEIQRTEQGDSAMYLCASSWGGEAFFGQGTRLTVV.

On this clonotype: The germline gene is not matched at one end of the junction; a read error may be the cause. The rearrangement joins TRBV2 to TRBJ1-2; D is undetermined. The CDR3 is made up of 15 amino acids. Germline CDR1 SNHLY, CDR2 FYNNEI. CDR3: CANSPEGHSGYGYTF. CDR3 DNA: TGTGCCAACAGTCCGGAAGGGCACTCCGGCTATGGCTACACCTTC.

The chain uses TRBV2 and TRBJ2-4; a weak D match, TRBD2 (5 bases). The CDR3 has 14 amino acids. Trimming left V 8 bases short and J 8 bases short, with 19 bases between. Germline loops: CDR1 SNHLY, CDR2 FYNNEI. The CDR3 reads CASGEGRHGDIQYF. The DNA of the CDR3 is TGTGCCAGCGGCGAAGGGCGCCACGGGGACATTCAGTACTTC.

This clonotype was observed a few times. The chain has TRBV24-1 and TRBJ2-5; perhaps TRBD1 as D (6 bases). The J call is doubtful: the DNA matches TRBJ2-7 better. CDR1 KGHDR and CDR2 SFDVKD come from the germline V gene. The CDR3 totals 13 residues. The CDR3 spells CATSSGTSDEQYF. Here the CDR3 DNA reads TGTGCCACCTCCTCCGGGACATCCGACGAGCAGTACTTC.